This TCR beta chain was profiled in a study of memory CD4+ T cells and cytomegalovirus serostatus. TCRdb keeps only in-frame clones here, not all; method: immunoSEQ multiplex PCR. The sample lists around 45,000 clones; under 85% were seen once. The sort gate was single viable CD3+CD4+CD8-CD45RO+ cells for memory CD4+ T cells. The CDR3 spans 14 residues. Germline loops: CDR1 SEHNR, CDR2 FQNEAQ (reference sequence). V dropped 3 bases and J dropped 11 bases, with 18 bases sitting between them. This TCR derives from an adult in good health and CMV-seronegative. The chain employs TRBV7-9 and TRBJ2-3; D is unclear. Sequenced: memory CD4+ T cells from blood. CDR3 coding DNA: TGTGCCAGCAGCTTCGACTCTGGGATAGAGTTGCAGTATTTT. As protein: CASSFDSGIELQYF.